Presented here are 14 T cell receptor beta chains from one specimen sequenced in a study of blood T cell repertoires in COVID-19. The repertoire was sequenced with immunoSEQ multiplex PCR; TCRdb's copy has only in-frame clones and lacks some. The sample holds roughly 350,000 clones; over 75% are singletons and the top ten take approximately 4%. Sequences were obtained from peripheral blood. Receptor source: a woman between 45 and 60 years old with active or convalescent COVID-19.

V gene TRBV11-3 combines with J gene TRBJ2-5; maybe TRBD1 (6 bases). The length of the CDR3 is 13 residues. CDR1 is SGHNT and CDR2 is YENEEA in the germline V gene. Trimming pared 5 bases from V and 3 bases from J, leaving 10 bases between. Here the CDR3 reads CASSRYREETQYF. As DNA, the CDR3 is TGTGCCAGCAGCCGTTACAGGGAAGAGACCCAGTACTTC.

V is TRBV4-3 and J is TRBJ1-5; D is undetermined. The CDR3 consists of 14 residues. The germline V and J ends were trimmed by 1 base and 5 bases, with 9 bases remaining between them. The germline V gene encodes CDR1 LGHNA and CDR2 YSLEER. The CDR3 coding sequence is TGCGCCAGCAGCCAAGGGGTCGGGGATCAGCCCCAGCATTTT. It yields the protein CASSQGVGDQPQHF.

This chain joins TRBV7-9 and TRBJ1-1; TRBD1 matches at 7 bases. The germline V gene has CDR1 SEHNR and CDR2 FQNEAQ (reference sequence). The V segment lost 8 bases and the J segment 1 base; nucleotides outside the gene matches: 16. This CDR3 contains 17 residues. The CDR3 protein is CASHEGAGAGRNTEAFF. CDR3 sequence (DNA): TGTGCCAGCCACGAGGGGGCAGGCGCTGGGCGGAACACTGAAGCTTTCTTT.

The chain has TRBV12-3 or TRBV12-4 and TRBJ1-3; tentative D call: TRBD1 (5 bases). The CDR3 covers 13 residues. V was trimmed by 4 bases and J by 9 bases, leaving 13 bases between them. The CDR3 here is CASSSPTEGTIYF. The DNA of the CDR3 is TGTGCCAGCAGTTCTCCGACAGAAGGCACCATATATTTT.

The chain has TRBV28 and TRBJ2-7; D gene uncertain. Trimming took 5 bases from V and 4 from J, leaving 21 bases between them. Per germline, CDR1 MDHEN and CDR2 SYDVKM. The CDR3 spans 16 residues. CDR3 residues: CASSTISEEAFYEQYF. CDR3 in DNA: TGTGCCAGCAGTACTATTTCGGAAGAGGCCTTTTACGAGCAGTACTTC.

The chain uses TRBV6-6 and TRBJ1-1; D is unresolved. The CDR3 covers 16 residues. Germline V lookup: CDR1 MNHNY, CDR2 SVGAGI (reference sequence). V lost 7 bases and J lost 0, with 18 bases in between. CDR3: CASMSSGSLMNTEAFF. The DNA for the CDR3 is TGTGCCAGCATGTCTTCGGGGAGCCTTATGAACACTGAAGCTTTCTTT.

V and J are TRBV10-3 and TRBJ1-1, with D hard to call. The germline V gene encodes CDR1 ENHRY and CDR2 SYGVKD. Trimming cost V 3 bases and J 4 bases, with 9 bases left between them. The CDR3 has 13 amino acids. Here the CDR3 reads CAISDGVTTEAFF. Here the CDR3 DNA reads TGTGCCATCAGTGACGGGGTGACCACTGAAGCTTTCTTT.

About this clone: In the same sample, other DNA sequences code for this CDR3. J is TRBJ2-3 and V is TRBV9, with 9 bases fitting TRBD2. From germline, CDR1 is SGDLS and CDR2 YYNGEE. CDR3 size: 16 residues. With 0 bases clipped from V and 2 bases from J, the junction kept 4 bases outside the gene matches. The CDR3 region is CASSVGLAGITDTQYF. CDR3 in DNA: TGTGCCAGCAGCGTAGGTCTAGCGGGAATCACAGATACGCAGTATTTT. The variable domain in full, completed from reference TRBV9 and TRBJ2-3, reads DSGVTQTPKHLITATGQRVTLRCSPRSGDLSVYWYQQSLDQGLQFLIQYYNGEERAKGNILERFSAQQFPDLHSELNLSSLELGDSALYFCASSVGLAGITDTQYFGPGTRLTVL.

This chain uses TRBV15 with TRBJ1-2; no clear D. Trimming stripped 0 bases from V and 3 bases from J, with 11 bases between. The germline V gene encodes CDR1 LNHNV and CDR2 YYDKDF (reference sequence). The CDR3 spans 15 residues. CDR3 sequence reads: CATSRDIGSHYGYTF. DNA of the CDR3: TGTGCCACCAGCAGAGATATAGGGAGTCACTATGGCTACACCTTC.

The chain joins TRBV19 to TRBJ1-6; 7 bases line up with TRBD1. This CDR3 is 14 amino acids long. Germline trimming cut 9 bases from V and 10 bases from J; bases unmatched to any gene: 12. CDR1 and CDR2 (germline): LNHDA, SQIVND (reference sequence). The CDR3 protein is CASRQGLALSPLHF. DNA for the CDR3: TGTGCCAGCCGACAGGGATTAGCACTCTCACCCCTCCACTTT. The complete variable domain, with remaining parts taken from reference TRBV19 and TRBJ1-6, reads DGGITQSPKYLFRKEGQNVTLSCEQNLNHDAMYWYRQDPGQGLRLIYYSQIVNDFQKGDIAEGYSVSREKKESFPLTVTSAQKNPTAFYLCASRQGLALSPLHFGNGTRLTVT.

The V gene is TRBV5-4, the J gene TRBJ1-4; 7 positions match TRBD1. This CDR3 region has 14 residues. Germline values: CDR1 SGHNT, CDR2 YYREEE (reference sequence). Trimming removed 4 bases from V and 8 bases from J; junction bases left unmatched: 8. DNA of the CDR3: TGTGCCAGCAGCCAACCGGGACAGCCCGAAAAACTGTTTTTT. Translation: CASSQPGQPEKLFF. The variable domain in full, completed from reference TRBV5-4 and TRBJ1-4, reads ETGVTQSPTHLIKTRGQQVTLRCSSQSGHNTVSWYQQALGQGPQFIFQYYREEENGRGNFPPRFSGLQFPNYSSELNVNALELDDSALYLCASSQPGQPEKLFFGSGTQLSVL.

The rearrangement links TRBV5-3 to TRBJ2-3; D is possibly TRBD1 (6 bases). TRBV5-3 is an ORF, with its function uncertain. Trimming took 6 bases from V and 2 from J, leaving 19 bases between them. The CDR3 spans 16 residues. The CDR3 DNA reads as TGTGCCAGAATCGGATTTGGTGTGGGGGCCACAGATACGCAGTATTTT. This sequence encodes CARIGFGVGATDTQYF.

This clone was seen only once. The chain has TRBV4-3 and TRBJ1-6, with D possibly matching TRBD1 (5 bases). This CDR3 has 13 residues. The germline V gene encodes CDR1 LGHNA and CDR2 YSLEER. Between the trimmed V and J ends, which lost 0 bases and 10 bases, there was a span of 7 bases. The CDR3 DNA follows: TGCGCCAGCAGCCAAGAAAGGGGCTCACCCCTCCACTTT. This gives the protein CASSQERGSPLHF.

The rearrangement joins TRBV27 to TRBJ1-1; possible D gene TRBD1, 5 bases. CDR1 MNHEY and CDR2 SMNVEV come from the germline V gene (reference sequence). Trimming stripped 11 bases from V and 6 bases from J, with 19 bases between. This CDR3 has 13 residues. CDR3 sequence: CAATARGKAEAFF. In DNA, the CDR3 is TGTGCCGCGACTGCTCGGGGGAAGGCTGAAGCTTTCTTT.